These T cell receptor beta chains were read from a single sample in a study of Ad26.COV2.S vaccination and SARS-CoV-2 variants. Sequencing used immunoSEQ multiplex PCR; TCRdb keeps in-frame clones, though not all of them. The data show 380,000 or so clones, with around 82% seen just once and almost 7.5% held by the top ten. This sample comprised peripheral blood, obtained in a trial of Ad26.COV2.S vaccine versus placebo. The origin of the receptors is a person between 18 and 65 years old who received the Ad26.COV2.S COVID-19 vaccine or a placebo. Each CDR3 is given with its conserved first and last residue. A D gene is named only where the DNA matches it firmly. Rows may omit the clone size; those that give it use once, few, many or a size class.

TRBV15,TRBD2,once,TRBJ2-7,TGTGCCACCAGCAGAGATCGACTAGCGAACCGTGGGGAGCAGTACTTC,CATSRDRLANRGEQYF
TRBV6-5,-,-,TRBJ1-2,TGTGCCAGCAGTTACCGCCGACAAACTAACTATGGCTACACCTTC,CASSYRRQTNYGYTF
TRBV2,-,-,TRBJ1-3,TGTGCCAGCAGTGTGCTAAGGAAACAGAAAGACTCTGGAAACACCATATATTTT,CASSVLRKQKDSGNTIYF
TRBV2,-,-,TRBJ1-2,TGTGCCAGCAGAATGGGGTTAGCTAACTATGGCTACACCTTC,CASRMGLANYGYTF
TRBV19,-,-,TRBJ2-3,TGTGCCAGTAGTTTACTGAGCACAGATACGCAGTATTTT,CASSLLSTDTQYF
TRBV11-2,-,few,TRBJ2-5,TGTGCCAGCAGCCAGGGGGCGGTAGCCGGGAGGGCCGAGGAGACCCAGTACTTC,CASSQGAVAGRAEETQYF
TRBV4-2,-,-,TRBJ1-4,TGTGCCAGCAGCCAAGAGGGGTACAGGACGGGGCCTAATGAAAAACTGTTTTTT,CASSQEGYRTGPNEKLFF
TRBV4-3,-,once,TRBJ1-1,TGCGCCAGCAGCAACAACTTGTGGAACACTGAAGCTTTCTTT,CASSNNLWNTEAFF
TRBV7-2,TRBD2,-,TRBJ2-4,TGTGCCAGCAGCTCCCTCGGCGGGGGGGCGGCCAAAAACATTCAGTACTTC,CASSSLGGGAAKNIQYF
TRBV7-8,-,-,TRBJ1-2,TGTGCCAGCAGCTTACCCCTGGGCCATGGCTACACCTTC,CASSLPLGHGYTF
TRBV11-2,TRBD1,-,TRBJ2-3,TGTGCCAGCAGCATTACAGGGGGCAATGCAGATACGCAGTATTTT,CASSITGGNADTQYF
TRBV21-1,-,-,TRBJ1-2,TGTGCCAGCAGCTCCCAGGGGTGGACAGGGATCGCGGAGGGAATGGGCTACACCTTC,CASSSQGWTGIAEGMGYTF
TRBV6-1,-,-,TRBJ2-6,TGTGCCAGCAGTGAAACCCCCTCGGGGACCAACGTCCTGACTTTC,CASSETPSGTNVLTF
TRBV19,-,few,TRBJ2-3,TGTGCCAGTAGTATCAGTGGAGATACGCAGTATTTT,CASSISGDTQYF
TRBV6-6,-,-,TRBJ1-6,TGTGCCAGCAGTCCCCGGGTCCCTAAAAGCTCCTATAATTCACCCCTCCACTTT,CASSPRVPKSSYNSPLHF
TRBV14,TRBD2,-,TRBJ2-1,TGTGCCAGCGCTCCTTGGGGACTAGCGGGGCCGATTACCTACAATGAGCAGTTCTTC,CASAPWGLAGPITYNEQFF
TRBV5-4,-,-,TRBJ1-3,TGTGCCAGCAGCCGAGGGGGGCAGACAACCTTCTCTGGAAACACCATATATTTT,CASSRGGQTTFSGNTIYF
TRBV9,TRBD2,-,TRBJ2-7,TGTGCCAGCTCCCAGGGGAGCGGGAGGGCCTACGAGCAGTACTTC,CASSQGSGRAYEQYF
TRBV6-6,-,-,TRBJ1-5,TGTGCCAGCAGTTACAAGGAGGGGAATCAGCCCCAGCATTTT,CASSYKEGNQPQHF
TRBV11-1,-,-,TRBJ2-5,TGTGCCAGCAGCCGGGGCCTAAACCCGGGCCAAGAGACCCAGTACTTC,CASSRGLNPGQETQYF
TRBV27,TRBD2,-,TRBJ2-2,TGTGCCAGCAGTGGGCTGACTAGCGGGGGGACATACACCGGGGAGCTGTTTTTT,CASSGLTSGGTYTGELFF
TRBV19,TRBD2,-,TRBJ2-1,TGTGCCAGTAGCCCCTGGGGGGGAAGTTCCTACAATGAGCAGTTCTTC,CASSPWGGSSYNEQFF
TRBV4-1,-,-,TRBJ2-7,TGCGCCAGCAGCCAGGCGAGCTCCTACGAGCAGTACTTC,CASSQASSYEQYF
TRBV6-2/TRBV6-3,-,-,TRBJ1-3,TGTGCCAGCAGTTACTCGGCGGACTCCTCTGGAAACACCATATATTTT,CASSYSADSSGNTIYF
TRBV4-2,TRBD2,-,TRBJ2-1,TGTGCCAGCAGCCTCTATAGCGGGGGGGCCAATGAGCAGTTCTTC,CASSLYSGGANEQFF
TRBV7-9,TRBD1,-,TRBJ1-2,TGTGCCAGCAGCTTAGCGGCCAGGGGGCACGGCTACACCTTC,CASSLAARGHGYTF
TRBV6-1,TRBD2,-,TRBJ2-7,TGTGCCAGCAGTGAAGGATTCCTAGCGGGAGCGTACGAGCAGTACTTC,CASSEGFLAGAYEQYF
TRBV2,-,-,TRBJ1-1,TGTGCCAGCAGCACACAGGCGAACACTGAAGCTTTCTTT,CASSTQANTEAFF
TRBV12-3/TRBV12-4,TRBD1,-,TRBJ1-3,TGTGCCAGCAGTTTGACAGGGGTAAACACCATATATTTT,CASSLTGVNTIYF
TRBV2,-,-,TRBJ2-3,TGTGCCAGCCTGGGGCCTAAGGCAGATACGCAGTATTTT,CASLGPKADTQYF
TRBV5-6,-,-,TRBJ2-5,TGTGCCAGCAGCGAGATCCAGGCGGAGACCCAGTACTTC,CASSEIQAETQYF
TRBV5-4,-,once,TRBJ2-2,TGTGCCAGCAGCTTGTCTTTCGCCCCCGGGGAGCTGTTTTTT,CASSLSFAPGELFF
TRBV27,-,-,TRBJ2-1,TGTGCCAGCAGTTTCGAAGGATATGAGCAGTTCTTC,CASSFEGYEQFF
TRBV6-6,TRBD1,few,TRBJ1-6,TGTGCCAGCAGTTACTCGCTTCCAGGGGGCAATTCACCCCTCCACTTT,CASSYSLPGGNSPLHF
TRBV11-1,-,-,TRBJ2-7,TGTGCCAGCAGCTTAGCTCACAGGGCAAGTGAGCAGTACTTC,CASSLAHRASEQYF
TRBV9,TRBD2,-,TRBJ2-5,TGTGCCAGCAGCGTAGGGCTAGCGGGAGGGTCGCGAGAGACCCAGTACTTC,CASSVGLAGGSRETQYF
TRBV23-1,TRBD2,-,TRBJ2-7,TGCGCCAGCAGTCAGCCTCCTAGCGGTCCTAGCTTGCAGTACTTC,CASSQPPSGPSLQYF
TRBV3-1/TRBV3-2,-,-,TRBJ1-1,TGTGCCAGCAGCCAAGGGGGCATCATGAACACTGAAGCTTTCTTT,CASSQGGIMNTEAFF
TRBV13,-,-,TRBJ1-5,TGTGCCAGCAGCTTAAACAGAGGTTCTCAGCCCCAGCATTTT,CASSLNRGSQPQHF
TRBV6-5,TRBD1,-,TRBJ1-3,TGTGCCAGCAGTCCAGGGGGTTTCTCTGGAAACACCATATATTTT,CASSPGGFSGNTIYF
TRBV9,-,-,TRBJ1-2,TGTGCCAGCAGCGTGGCATCGGGCCATGGCTACACCTTC,CASSVASGHGYTF
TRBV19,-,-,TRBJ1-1,TGTGCCAGTGGGCAGGGTCTGGAAGCTTTCTTT,CASGQGLEAFF
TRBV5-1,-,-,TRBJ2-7,TGCGCCAGCACCTACGGGACAATTGGGTACGAGCAGTACTTC,CASTYGTIGYEQYF
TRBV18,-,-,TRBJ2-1,TGTGCCAGCTCACCACCTAGCGGTTACAATGAGCAGTTCTTC,CASSPPSGYNEQFF
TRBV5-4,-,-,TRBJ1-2,TGTGCCAGCAGCTTGGACCGTCTTGGCTACACCTTC,CASSLDRLGYTF
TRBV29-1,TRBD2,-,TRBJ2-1,TGCAGCGTTGAATTGGTGGGAGGGCGAAGGAATGAGCAGTTCTTC,CSVELVGGRRNEQFF
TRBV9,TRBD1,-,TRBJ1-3,TGTGCCAGCAGCGGGGACAGGGCCGTCTCTGGAAACACCATATATTTT,CASSGDRAVSGNTIYF
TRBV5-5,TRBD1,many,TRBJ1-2,TGTGCCAGCAGCTCCGGGACAGCCACCCAATCCATCTATGGCTACACCTTC,CASSSGTATQSIYGYTF
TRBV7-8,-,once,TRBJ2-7,TGTGCCAGCAGCTTATTGGGGGGGCCTACGCGCGAGCAGTACTTC,CASSLLGGPTREQYF
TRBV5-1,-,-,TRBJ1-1,TGCGCCAGCAGCGAACAGGGGAACACTGAAGCTTTCTTT,CASSEQGNTEAFF
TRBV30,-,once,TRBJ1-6,TGTGCCTGCTCTACAGGGCTCGGTAATTCACCCCTCCACTTT,CACSTGLGNSPLHF
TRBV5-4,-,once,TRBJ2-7,TGTGCCAGCAGCCTGACAGGAACCTACGAGCAGTACTTC,CASSLTGTYEQYF
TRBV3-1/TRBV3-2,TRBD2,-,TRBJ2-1,TGTGCCAGCAGCCAAGATGAGGCGAAGCGGGGGATGAATGAGCAGTTCTTC,CASSQDEAKRGMNEQFF
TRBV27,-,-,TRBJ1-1,TGTGCCAGCAGTTTGATTCACGGTGGAACTGAAGCTTTCTTT,CASSLIHGGTEAFF
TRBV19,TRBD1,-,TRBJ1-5,TGTGCCAGTAGAAACAGGGGTCTTGCCCAGCCCCAGCATTTT,CASRNRGLAQPQHF
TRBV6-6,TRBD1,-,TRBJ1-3,TGTGCCAGCAGTCCCTCGGGACAGTCGCTCGGAAACACCATATATTTT,CASSPSGQSLGNTIYF
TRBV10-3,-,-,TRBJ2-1,TGTGCCGTTAGTAGGGAGACCTACAATGAGCAGTTCTTC,CAVSRETYNEQFF
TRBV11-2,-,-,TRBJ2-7,TGTGCCAGCAGCCTGACCTCGGAGCAGTACTTC,CASSLTSEQYF
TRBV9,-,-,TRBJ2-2,TGTGCCAGCAGCGTAAGAGAAGGGAGCACCGGGGAGCTGTTTTTT,CASSVREGSTGELFF
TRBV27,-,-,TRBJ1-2,TGTGCCAGCAGTAGGGGGGGAAGGTATGGCTACACCTTC,CASSRGGRYGYTF